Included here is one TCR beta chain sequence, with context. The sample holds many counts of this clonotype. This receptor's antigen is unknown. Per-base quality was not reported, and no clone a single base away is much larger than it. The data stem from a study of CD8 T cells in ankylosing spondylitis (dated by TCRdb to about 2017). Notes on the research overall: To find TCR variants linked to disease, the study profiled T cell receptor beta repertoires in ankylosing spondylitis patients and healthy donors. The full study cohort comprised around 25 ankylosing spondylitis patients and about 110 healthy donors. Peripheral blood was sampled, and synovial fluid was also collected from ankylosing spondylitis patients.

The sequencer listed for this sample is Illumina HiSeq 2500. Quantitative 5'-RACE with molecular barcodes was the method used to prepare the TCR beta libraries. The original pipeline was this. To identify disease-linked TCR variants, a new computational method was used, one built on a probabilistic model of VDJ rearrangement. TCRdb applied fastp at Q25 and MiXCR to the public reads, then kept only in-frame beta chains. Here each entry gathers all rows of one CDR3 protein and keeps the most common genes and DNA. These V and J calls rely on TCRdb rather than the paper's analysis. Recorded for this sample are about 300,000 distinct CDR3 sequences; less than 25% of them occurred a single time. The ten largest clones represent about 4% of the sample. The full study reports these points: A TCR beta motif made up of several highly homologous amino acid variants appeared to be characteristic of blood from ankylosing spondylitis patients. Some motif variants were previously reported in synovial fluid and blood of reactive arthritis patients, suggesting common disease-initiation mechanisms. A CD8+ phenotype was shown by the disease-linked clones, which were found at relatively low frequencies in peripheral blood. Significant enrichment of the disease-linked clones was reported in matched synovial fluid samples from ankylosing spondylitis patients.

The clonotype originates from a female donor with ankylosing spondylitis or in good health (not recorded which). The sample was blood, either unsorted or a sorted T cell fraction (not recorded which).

CDR3 region: CSAQGTSGADTQYF. The DNA reads TGCAGTGCTCAAGGGACTAGCGGGGCAGATACGCAGTATTTT. The chain couples TRBV20-1 to TRBJ2-3, with 13 junctional bases fitting TRBD2. Based on the germline V gene (reference sequence), the CDR1 and CDR2 sequences are DFQATT and SNEGSKA. The junction shows trimming of 5 bases on V and 4 bases on J, and the gene matches do not reach 3 bases of it. The CDR3 holds 14 amino acids from the cysteine to the phenylalanine. The entry retains the CDR3 DNA only, 42 bases that are in frame from base 1.